This TCR beta chain was captured by sequencing in a study of blood T cell repertoires in COVID-19. Whole-study context: Sites across the United States, Italy and Spain contributed samples from acute and convalescent COVID-19. In each case, the material was cDNA or gDNA derived from T cells, B-cell-depleted T cells, or PBMCs.

Per germline, CDR1 MGHDK and CDR2 SYGVNS. The CDR3 has 14 amino acids. V lost 2 bases and J lost 3, with 8 bases in between. The authors' processing: Amplification with reference gene primers provided the estimates of nucleated cell counts. Repertoires were generated with immunoSEQ multiplex PCR, while TCRdb's copy carries only in-frame clones and drops some. V, J and clone size reflect that table, while D and trimming were determined from the DNA. This sample has 150,000 to 180,000 clones, with about 80% found just once. This receptor was obtained from a man aged 55-75 years with acute or convalescent COVID-19. Material: peripheral blood. This chain joins TRBV25-1 and TRBJ1-5; maybe TRBD1 (6 bases). The CDR3 here is CASSETGFNQPQHF. The CDR3 DNA follows: TGTGCCAGCAGTGAAACAGGGTTCAATCAGCCCCAGCATTTT.